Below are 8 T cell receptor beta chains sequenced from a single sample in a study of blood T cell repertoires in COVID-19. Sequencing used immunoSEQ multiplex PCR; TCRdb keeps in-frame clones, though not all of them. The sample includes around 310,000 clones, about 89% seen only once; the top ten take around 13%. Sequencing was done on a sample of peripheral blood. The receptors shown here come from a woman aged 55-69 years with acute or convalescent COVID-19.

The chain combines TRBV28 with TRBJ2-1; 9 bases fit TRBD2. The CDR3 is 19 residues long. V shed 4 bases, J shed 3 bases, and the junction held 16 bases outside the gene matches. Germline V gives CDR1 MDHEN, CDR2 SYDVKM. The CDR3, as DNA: TGTGCCAGCAGTTCCTTAACAACCTTAGCGGGAGTTAACTACAATGAGCAGTTCTTC. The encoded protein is CASSSLTTLAGVNYNEQFF.

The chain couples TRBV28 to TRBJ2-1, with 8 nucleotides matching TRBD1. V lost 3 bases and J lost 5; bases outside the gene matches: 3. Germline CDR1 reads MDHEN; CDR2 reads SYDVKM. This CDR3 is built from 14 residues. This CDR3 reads CASSLGTGNNEQFF. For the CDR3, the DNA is TGTGCCAGCAGTTTGGGGACAGGAAACAATGAGCAGTTCTTC.

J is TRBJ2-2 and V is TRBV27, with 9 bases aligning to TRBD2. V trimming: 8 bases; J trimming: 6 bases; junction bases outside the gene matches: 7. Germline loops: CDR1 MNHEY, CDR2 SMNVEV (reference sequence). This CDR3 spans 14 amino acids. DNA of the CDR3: TGTGCCAGCCTCGGGGGACTAGCTGCCGGGGAGCTGTTTTTT. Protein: CASLGGLAAGELFF.

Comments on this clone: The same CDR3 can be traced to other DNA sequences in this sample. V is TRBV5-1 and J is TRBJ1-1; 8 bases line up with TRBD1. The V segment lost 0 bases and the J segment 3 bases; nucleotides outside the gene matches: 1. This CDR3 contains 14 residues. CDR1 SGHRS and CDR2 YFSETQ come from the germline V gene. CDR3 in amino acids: CASSLGQGHTEAFF. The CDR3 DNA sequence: TGCGCCAGCAGCTTGGGACAGGGGCACACTGAAGCTTTCTTT.

CDR3 sequence: CASSDPTGTRRAAFF. The CDR3, as DNA: TGTGCCAGCAGTGATCCGACAGGGACCAGACGGGCAGCTTTCTTT. This rearrangement joins TRBV6-4 to TRBJ1-1, with 7 positions matching TRBD1. This CDR3 is 15 amino acids long. V lost 3 bases and J lost 10; bases outside the gene matches: 14. Per germline, CDR1 MRHNA and CDR2 SNTAGT.

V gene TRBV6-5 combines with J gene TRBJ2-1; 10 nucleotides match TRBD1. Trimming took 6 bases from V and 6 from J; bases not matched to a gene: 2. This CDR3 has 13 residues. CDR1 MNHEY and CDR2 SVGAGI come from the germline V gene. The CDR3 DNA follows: TGTGCCAGCAGCCGGACAGGGGGCAATGAGCAGTTCTTC. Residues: CASSRTGGNEQFF.

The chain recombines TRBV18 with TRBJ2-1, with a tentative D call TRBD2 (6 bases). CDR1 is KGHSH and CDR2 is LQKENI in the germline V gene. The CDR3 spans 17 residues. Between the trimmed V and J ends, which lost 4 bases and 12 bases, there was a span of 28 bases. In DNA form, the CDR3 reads TGTGCCAGCTCACTGAGTGAGACTAGTTCGAAATCGTTGAGGCAGTTCTTC. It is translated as CASSLSETSSKSLRQFF.

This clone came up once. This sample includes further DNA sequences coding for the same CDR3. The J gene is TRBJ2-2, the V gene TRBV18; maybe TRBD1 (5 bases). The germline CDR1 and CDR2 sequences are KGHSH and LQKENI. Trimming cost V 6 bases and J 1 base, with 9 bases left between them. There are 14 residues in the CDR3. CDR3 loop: CASSPQGNTGELFF. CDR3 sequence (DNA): TGTGCCAGCTCTCCCCAGGGGAACACCGGGGAGCTGTTTTTT.